The 18 T cell receptor beta chains reported below all come from one sample, sequenced in a study of T cells in tuberculosis. Produced via immunoSEQ multiplex PCR; TCRdb's table is partial and in-frame only. The data hold around 10,000 clones, with about 93% observed a single time. Sequencing used PBMCs. Receptors were obtained from an adult with tuberculosis.

V usage is TRBV5-1 and J usage is TRBJ1-2, with 11 bases lining up with TRBD1. J was trimmed by 8 bases and V by 0 bases; bases with no gene match: 12. The CDR3 loop spans 17 amino acids. Germline V gene data show CDR1 as SGHRS and CDR2 as YFSETQ. CDR3 DNA sequence: TGCGCCAGCAGCTTGGCCACCCCGGGACAGGGGGTAGTCGGCTACACCTTC. Translated, it gives CASSLATPGQGVVGYTF.

This clone was detected only once. The chain uses TRBV11-2 and TRBJ1-1, with TRBD1 matching over 8 bases. Unmatched junction bases numbered 4, after V lost 3 bases and J lost 7 bases. Germline V lookup: CDR1 SGHAT, CDR2 FQNNGV. This CDR3 contains 13 residues. The CDR3 region is CASSFTGGSEAFF. CDR3 sequence (DNA): TGTGCCAGCAGCTTCACAGGGGGTAGTGAAGCTTTCTTT.

The V gene is TRBV9, the J gene TRBJ2-7; tentative D call: TRBD2 (6 bases). V was clipped by 0 bases and J by 5 bases, with 12 bases between them. The CDR3 is 14 residues long. The V gene's germline CDR1 is SGDLS and CDR2 YYNGEE. CDR3 nucleotides: TGTGCCAGCAGCGTAGTTGCGGGGACCCACGAGCAGTACTTC. Translating gives CASSVVAGTHEQYF.

The sample holds one count of this clone. This chain joins TRBV7-8 and TRBJ1-2; 7 bases line up with TRBD1. The CDR3 contains 16 residues. The V segment lost 2 bases and the J segment 2 bases; nucleotides outside the gene matches: 8. Germline loops: CDR1 SGHVS, CDR2 FQNEAQ. CDR3 coding DNA: TGTGCCAGCAGCTTAATGGGACAGCTACCAAACTATGGCTACACCTTC. Encoded protein: CASSLMGQLPNYGYTF.

The chain recombines TRBV5-6 with TRBJ2-3, with D perhaps matching TRBD2 (5 bases). V gave up 0 bases and J gave up 6 bases, with 23 bases separating them. The CDR3 contains 18 residues. Germline lookup yields CDR1 SGHDT and CDR2 YYEEEE. CDR3 sequence: CASSLASFLGRRADTQYF. DNA of the CDR3: TGTGCCAGCAGCTTGGCCTCGTTTTTGGGCAGGCGGGCGGATACGCAGTATTTT.

The rearrangement uses TRBV29-1 and TRBJ2-5, with 12 nucleotides matching TRBD2. Germline-derived CDR1 and CDR2 are SQVTM and ANQGSEA. CDR3 length: 14 amino acids. With V trimmed by 3 bases and J by 7 bases, 6 bases remained unmatched. Written as DNA, the CDR3 is TGCAGCGTTGAGTCGCTAGCGGGGGGGTCGACCCAGTACTTC. Translation: CSVESLAGGSTQYF. The full variable domain, rest sourced from reference TRBV29-1 and TRBJ2-5, is SAVISQKPSRDICQRGTSLTIQCQVDSQVTMMFWYRQQPGQSLTLIATANQGSEATYESGFVIDKFPISRPNLTFSTLTVSNMSPEDSSIYLCSVESLAGGSTQYFGPGTRLLVL.

V usage is TRBV12-5 and J usage is TRBJ1-1; 8 bases are a match to TRBD1. The CDR3 covers 16 residues. J lost 1 base, V lost 2 bases, and 6 bases had no gene match. CDR1 is LGHNT and CDR2 is FRNRAP in the germline V gene. The CDR3: CASGLNPGGTNTEAFF. In DNA form, the CDR3 reads TGTGCTAGTGGTTTGAATCCAGGGGGCACGAACACTGAAGCTTTCTTT.

The gene calls are TRBV5-3 and TRBJ1-5; D gene ambiguous. TRBV5-3 is treated as an ORF (open reading frame) with a function not yet certain. The V and J ends lost 1 base and 0 bases respectively, with 11 bases between them. The CDR3 consists of 16 residues. DNA for the CDR3: TGTGCCAGAAGCTTGTCAGGCATTTATAGCAATCAGCCCCAGCATTTT. Translation: CARSLSGIYSNQPQHF.

This chain connects TRBV5-1 to TRBJ2-7, with D possibly TRBD2 on 6 matching bases. CDR1 and CDR2 (germline): SGHRS, YFSETQ. V was clipped by 0 bases and J by 5 bases, with 9 bases between them. The CDR3 length is 13 residues. CDR3 sequence: CASSLVGRNEQYF. The CDR3 nucleotides are TGCGCCAGCAGCTTGGTAGGGAGGAACGAGCAGTACTTC.

The chain joins TRBV10-1 to TRBJ1-2; D perhaps matches TRBD1 (6 bases). The CDR3 sequence is 16 residues long. CDR1 and CDR2 (germline): WNHNN, SYGVQD (reference sequence). V shed 7 bases and J shed 4 bases, with 22 bases lying between them. CDR3 loop: CASTSRMGALFYGYTF. The CDR3 coding sequence is TGCGCCAGCACCTCTCGGATGGGGGCCCTCTTCTATGGCTACACCTTC.

CDR3: CASSLEVSGSTDTQYF. CDR3 sequence (DNA): TGCGCCAGCAGCTTGGAAGTTAGCGGTAGCACAGATACGCAGTATTTT. The chain recombines TRBV5-1 with TRBJ2-3; D is possibly TRBD2 (6 bases). The germline V gene has CDR1 SGHRS and CDR2 YFSETQ. V was clipped by 0 bases and J by 0 bases, with 11 bases between them. The CDR3 is made up of 16 amino acids.

This chain uses TRBV7-2 with TRBJ1-3; possible D gene TRBD1, 5 bases. The CDR3 has 13 amino acids. Germline V gene sequence: CDR1 SGHTA, CDR2 FQGNSA. Trimming shortened V by 3 bases and J by 10 bases, and 13 bases separated the two germline ends. The CDR3, as DNA: TGTGCCAGCAGCTTTGACAGTCTGCAGACCATATATTTT. Protein sequence: CASSFDSLQTIYF. The variable domain in full, with the rest retrieved from reference TRBV7-2 and TRBJ1-3, is GAGVSQSPSNKVTEKGKDVELRCDPISGHTALYWYRQSLGQGLEFLIYFQGNSAPDKSGLPSDRFSAERTGGSVSTLTIQRTQQEDSAVYLCASSFDSLQTIYFGEGSWLTVV.

CDR3 sequence (DNA): TGTGCCAGCAGTGAACTGGGGAGGGACGGGGAGCTGTTTTTT. Encoded protein: CASSELGRDGELFF. V is TRBV25-1 and J is TRBJ2-2, with 7 positions matching TRBD2. The CDR3 is made up of 14 amino acids. The germline V gene encodes CDR1 MGHDK and CDR2 SYGVNS. With V trimmed by 2 bases and J by 7 bases, 4 bases remained unmatched. Combining the CDR3 with reference TRBV25-1 and TRBJ2-2 gives the whole variable domain EADIYQTPRYLVIGTGKKITLECSQTMGHDKMYWYQQDPGMELHLIHYSYGVNSTEKGDLSSESTVSRIRTEHFPLTLESARPSHTSQYLCASSELGRDGELFFGEGSRLTVL.

The chain links TRBV7-3 to TRBJ1-1; a possible D gene is TRBD1 (6 bases). CDR3 size: 14 residues. Germline assignment: CDR1 SGHTA and CDR2 FQGTGA. The V end lost 5 bases, the J end lost 2 bases, and 12 bases lay between the germline ends. The CDR3 region has the DNA TGTGCCAGCAGCGTTGGGGGGGCTAACACTGAAGCTTTCTTT. Its translation: CASSVGGANTEAFF.

Only a few counts were recorded for this clone. CDR3 nucleotide sequence: TGCGCCAGCCCGGGACAGCCCACCTACGAGCAGTACTTC. Its protein is CASPGQPTYEQYF. The V call is TRBV10-1, the J call TRBJ2-7; 7 nucleotides align to TRBD1. The CDR3 has 13 residues. The germline gives CDR1 WNHNN, CDR2 SYGVQD (reference sequence). V shed 8 bases and J 2 bases; nucleotides not matched to a gene: 6.

The rearrangement uses TRBV10-3 and TRBJ1-5; 9 nucleotides match TRBD1. With 3 bases clipped from V and 14 bases from J, the junction kept 23 bases outside the gene matches. This CDR3 region has 18 residues. CDR1 ENHRY and CDR2 SYGVKD come from the germline V gene. This CDR3 is CAISDPTGRVIWRTGEHF. For the CDR3, the DNA is TGTGCCATCAGTGATCCCACCGGGCGGGTGATCTGGCGGACAGGGGAGCATTTT.

This chain uses TRBV4-1 with TRBJ2-1; 10 positions agree with TRBD1. J lost 7 bases, V lost 6 bases, and 9 bases had no gene match. CDR1 is MGHRA and CDR2 is YSYEKL in the germline V gene. This CDR3 has 15 amino acids. CDR3 protein: CASRRQGARLNEQFF. DNA for the CDR3: TGCGCCAGCAGAAGACAGGGGGCGAGGCTTAATGAGCAGTTCTTC.

This CDR3 reads CATGQGNNQPQHF. CDR3 sequence (DNA): TGTGCCACCGGACAGGGGAACAATCAGCCCCAGCATTTT. The genes are TRBV19 and TRBJ1-5, with 9 bases aligning to TRBD1. The germline CDR1 and CDR2 sequences are LNHDA and SQIVND (reference sequence). With 10 bases clipped from V and 3 bases from J, the junction kept 4 bases outside the gene matches. The length of the CDR3 is 13 residues.